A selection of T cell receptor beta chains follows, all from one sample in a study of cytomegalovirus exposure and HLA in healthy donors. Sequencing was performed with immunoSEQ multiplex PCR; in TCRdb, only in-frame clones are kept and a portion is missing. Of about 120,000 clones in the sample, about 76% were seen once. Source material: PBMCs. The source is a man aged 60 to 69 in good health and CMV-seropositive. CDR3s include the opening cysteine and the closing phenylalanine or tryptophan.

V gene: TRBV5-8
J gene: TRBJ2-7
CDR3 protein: CASSRVRDPSYEQYF

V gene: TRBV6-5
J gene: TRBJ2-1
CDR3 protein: CASSYSGNYRGRQFF

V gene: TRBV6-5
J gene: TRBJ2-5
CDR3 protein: CASRRTEQETQYF

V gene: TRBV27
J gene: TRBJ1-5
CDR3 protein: CASSLLAVPGHGGNQPQHF

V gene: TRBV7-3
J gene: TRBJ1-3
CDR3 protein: CASSREPGNTIYF

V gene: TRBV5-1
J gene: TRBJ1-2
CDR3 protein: CASSPGGPNYGYTF

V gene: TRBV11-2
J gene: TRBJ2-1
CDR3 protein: CASSLVLSNNEQFF

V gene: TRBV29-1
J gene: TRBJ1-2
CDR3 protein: CSVRFDRGQLYGYTF

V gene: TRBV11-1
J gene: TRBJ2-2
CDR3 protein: CASSSRGMGGELFF

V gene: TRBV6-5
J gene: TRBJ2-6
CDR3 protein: CASSYYSSGANVLTF

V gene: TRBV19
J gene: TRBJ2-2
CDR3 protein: CASSLGVAGELFF

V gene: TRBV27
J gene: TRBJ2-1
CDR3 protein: CASSKGASGFNEQFF

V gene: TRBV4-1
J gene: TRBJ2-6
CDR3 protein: CASSQDRGVSGANVLTF

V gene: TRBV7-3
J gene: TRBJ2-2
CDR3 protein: CASRITGTPIYTGELFF

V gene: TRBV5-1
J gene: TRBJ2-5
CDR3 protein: CASSPGGQETQYF